Below, 31 T cell receptor beta chains from the same sample are listed, as sequenced in a study of beta chain features in type 1 diabetes. Overall study findings and caveats: Across all four CD4+ subsets, people with type 1 diabetes showed modestly shorter TCRB CDR3s.

Their target antigens are unknown. What was sequenced were expressed TCRB transcripts, since all of the isolated RNA had been reverse transcribed. Some clones are missing from TCRdb's copy, which holds only in-frame ones; the method was immunoSEQ multiplex PCR. The sample has roughly 730,000 clones, roughly an eighth seen once. The sequenced sample consisted of naive CD4+ T cells from blood. The origin of the receptors is a man aged 18-30 years with type 1 diabetes.

This clone was seen a few times. The V gene is TRBV10-3, the J gene TRBJ2-7; no clear D gene. Trimming shortened V by 9 bases and J by 1 base, and 7 bases separated the two germline ends. The CDR3 runs 11 residues. The germline V gene has CDR1 ENHRY and CDR2 SYGVKD. CDR3 nucleotides: TGTGCCATTAGGCAGTCCTACGAGCAGTACTTC. Translation gives CAIRQSYEQYF.

This clone showed up just a few times. The chain carries TRBV5-1 and TRBJ2-3, with 11 bases lining up with TRBD2. The V and J ends lost 4 bases and 4 bases, in that order; junction bases with no gene match: 5. CDR1 is SGHRS, CDR2 YFSETQ, per germline. The length of the CDR3 is 15 residues. CDR3: CASSHTSGGPDTQYF. The CDR3 region has the DNA TGCGCCAGCAGCCATACTAGCGGGGGACCAGATACGCAGTATTTT. Full variable domain (rest looked up from reference TRBV5-1 and TRBJ2-3): KAGVTQTPRYLIKTRGQQVTLSCSPISGHRSVSWYQQTPGQGLQFLFEYFSETQRNKGNFPGRFSGRQFSNSRSEMNVSTLELGDSALYLCASSHTSGGPDTQYFGPGTRLTVL.

This clone was detected only a few times. This sequence joins TRBV5-1 and TRBJ2-1; D gene unclear. Germline V lookup: CDR1 SGHRS, CDR2 YFSETQ. Trimming shortened V by 4 bases and J by 9 bases, and 11 bases separated the two germline ends. This CDR3 spans 12 amino acids. This chain's CDR3 is CASSVERGEQFF. CDR3 in DNA: TGCGCCAGCAGCGTCGAACGCGGTGAGCAGTTCTTC. Variable domain in full (rest from reference TRBV5-1 and TRBJ2-1): KAGVTQTPRYLIKTRGQQVTLSCSPISGHRSVSWYQQTPGQGLQFLFEYFSETQRNKGNFPGRFSGRQFSNSRSEMNVSTLELGDSALYLCASSVERGEQFFGPGTRLTVL.

This clone was recorded a few times. The CDR3 bases are TGTGCCAGCAGCCCGGGACAGGGGCGCTTCTCTGGAAACACCATATATTTT. This gives the protein CASSPGQGRFSGNTIYF. The V call is TRBV9, the J call TRBJ1-3; TRBD1 agrees at 10 bases. Germline CDR1 reads SGDLS; CDR2 reads YYNGEE. The CDR3 runs 17 residues. V was clipped by 4 bases and J by 0 bases; unmatched bases: 7.

The chain has TRBV30 and TRBJ2-7, with TRBD1 matching 12 bases. CDR3 length equals 16 residues. The V and J ends lost 3 bases and 7 bases, in that order; junction bases with no gene match: 13. CDR1 is GTSNPN, CDR2 SVGIG, per germline (reference sequence). CDR3 in DNA: TGTGCCTGGAGCCCCAAACAGGGACAGGGGGCTTGGGAGCAGTACTTC. It is translated as CAWSPKQGQGAWEQYF.

The chain joins TRBV2 to TRBJ2-3; tentative D call: TRBD1 (6 bases). CDR3 size: 14 residues. Trimming stripped 8 bases from V and 1 base from J, with 13 bases between. The germline CDR1 and CDR2 sequences are SNHLY and FYNNEI. This chain's CDR3 is CASRQERGTDTQYF. CDR3 coding DNA: TGTGCCAGCCGACAGGAGAGGGGCACAGATACGCAGTATTTT.

The chain recombines TRBV5-6 with TRBJ2-2; 7 bases match TRBD2. The germline V gene encodes CDR1 SGHDT and CDR2 YYEEEE. V shed 2 bases, J shed 0 bases, and the junction held 1 base outside the gene matches. The CDR3 totals 15 residues. CDR3: CASSFRGANTGELFF. The CDR3 coding sequence is TGTGCCAGCAGCTTCCGGGGGGCGAACACCGGGGAGCTGTTTTTT.

This clone was counted only a few times. The chain carries TRBV15 and TRBJ1-2; a possible D gene is TRBD1 (5 bases). The CDR3 loop spans 14 amino acids. V was pared by 8 bases and J by 8 bases, with 21 bases between. Germline CDR1 reads LNHNV; CDR2 reads YYDKDF (reference sequence). This chain's CDR3 is CATAPGRKYQGYTF. The CDR3 nucleotides are TGTGCCACCGCGCCGGGACGCAAGTATCAAGGCTACACCTTC. Together with reference TRBV15 and TRBJ1-2, the CDR3 gives the full variable domain: DAMVIQNPRYQVTQFGKPVTLSCSQTLNHNVMYWYQQKSSQAPKLLFHYYDKDFNNEADTPDNFQSRRPNTSFCFLDIRSPGLGDTAMYLCATAPGRKYQGYTFGSGTRLTVV.

Written as DNA, the CDR3 is TGTGCCAGCAGGGGGACGGGTAACACCATATATTTT. Amino acids: CASRGTGNTIYF. The chain employs TRBV2 and TRBJ1-3; a possible D gene is TRBD1 (5 bases). The CDR3 is 12 residues long. V lost 6 bases and J 7 bases, leaving 10 bases between the germline ends. Germline assignment: CDR1 SNHLY and CDR2 FYNNEI.

The rearrangement joins TRBV5-1 to TRBJ1-2; D gene unclear. Per germline, CDR1 SGHRS and CDR2 YFSETQ. V was shortened by 0 bases and J by 2 bases, with 11 bases between the two germline ends. The CDR3 has 15 amino acids. The CDR3 nucleotides read TGCGCCAGCAGCTTGGCCCCAGGCTTAAACTATGGCTACACCTTC. This gives the protein CASSLAPGLNYGYTF.

The chain carries TRBV5-1 and TRBJ2-3; 10 positions agree with TRBD2. After removal of 5 bases from V and 1 base from J, the junction contained 1 base not matched to a gene. CDR3 size: 14 residues. Per the germline V gene, CDR1 is SGHRS and CDR2 is YFSETQ. CDR3 loop: CASRLAGGTDTQYF. DNA of the CDR3: TGCGCCAGCAGGCTAGCGGGGGGCACAGATACGCAGTATTTT.

This sequence joins TRBV4-1 and TRBJ1-1, with D maybe TRBD1 (6 bases). Deletions cut 0 bases from V and 11 bases from J, with 13 bases between. Germline assignment: CDR1 MGHRA and CDR2 YSYEKL. The CDR3 spans 13 residues. In DNA form, the CDR3 reads TGCGCCAGCAGCCAAGACAGGGGATTCGAGGCTTTCTTT. Translation: CASSQDRGFEAFF.

The chain is built from TRBV7-9 and TRBJ2-7; D is ambiguous. The CDR3 has 12 amino acids. Trimming cost V 1 base and J 6 bases, with 7 bases left between them. Germline V gene lookup returns CDR1 SEHNR and CDR2 FQNEAQ (reference sequence). The CDR3, as DNA: TGTGCCAGCAGCTTAGATCTTGGCGAGCAGTACTTC. This encodes CASSLDLGEQYF.

The J gene is TRBJ1-1, the V gene TRBV19; D remains ambiguous. In germline, CDR1 is LNHDA, CDR2 SQIVND (reference sequence). Trimming stripped 5 bases from V and 1 base from J, with 8 bases between. This CDR3 has 13 residues. The CDR3 DNA follows: TGTGCCAGTAGTCCCTGGGGGAACACTGAAGCTTTCTTT. It specifies CASSPWGNTEAFF.

The rearrangement links TRBV25-1 to TRBJ1-2; D is uncertain. Germline-derived CDR1 and CDR2 are MGHDK and SYGVNS. V gave up 3 bases and J gave up 4 bases, with 9 bases separating them. There are 13 residues in the CDR3. The CDR3 nucleotides are TGTGCCAGCAGTGAGCGGTCAGGCTATGGCTACACCTTC. Protein sequence: CASSERSGYGYTF.

Comment on this clone: A read error may produce the germline difference seen at one junction end. The chain uses TRBV18 and TRBJ1-2; D ambiguous. The CDR3 totals 13 residues. Germline values: CDR1 KGHSH, CDR2 LQKENI. The CDR3 sequence: CASSPQREDGYTF. The CDR3 nucleotides are TGTGCCAGCTCTCCACAGCGGGAAGATGGCTACACCTTC.

The DNA for the CDR3 is TGTGCCAGCAGTGAAGCATCTGGGGGACTAGCGTCCACCGGGGAGCTGTTTTTT. Translated, it gives CASSEASGGLASTGELFF. The chain combines TRBV6-1 with TRBJ2-2, with TRBD2 matching over 10 bases. V was clipped by 0 bases and J by 4 bases; unmatched bases: 8. The CDR3 is 18 residues long. Germline CDR1 MNHNS, CDR2 SASEGT.

In this sample, this clone turned up a few times. This chain connects TRBV5-1 to TRBJ1-5; D gene ambiguous. The CDR3 covers 16 residues. V gave up 0 bases and J gave up 5 bases, with 15 bases separating them. CDR1 is SGHRS and CDR2 is YFSETQ in the germline V gene. The CDR3 DNA reads as TGCGCCAGCAGCTTGGATGGACTTTCAGAGTATCAGCCCCAGCATTTT. This codes for CASSLDGLSEYQPQHF. The full variable domain, rest sourced from reference TRBV5-1 and TRBJ1-5, is KAGVTQTPRYLIKTRGQQVTLSCSPISGHRSVSWYQQTPGQGLQFLFEYFSETQRNKGNFPGRFSGRQFSNSRSEMNVSTLELGDSALYLCASSLDGLSEYQPQHFGDGTRLSIL.

This clone occurred a few times. The rearrangement joins TRBV10-3 to TRBJ2-5; 8 positions match TRBD2. Looked up from germline, CDR1 is ENHRY and CDR2 is SYGVKD. This CDR3 is 15 amino acids long. Unmatched junction bases numbered 11, after V lost 10 bases and J lost 1 base. The CDR3 region has the DNA TGTGCCACCTTACGAGCCAGCGGGGGCCAAGAGACCCAGTACTTC. Residues: CATLRASGGQETQYF.

The rearrangement links TRBV30 to TRBJ2-3; D is unclear. The CDR3 covers 14 residues. Germline CDR1 is GTSNPN and CDR2 is SVGIG (reference sequence). Trimming took 2 bases from V and 5 from J, leaving 14 bases between them. The chain's CDR3 is CAWSPVASRDTQYF. The DNA of the CDR3 is TGTGCCTGGAGTCCAGTAGCTAGTCGAGATACGCAGTATTTT.

This clone was picked up a small number of times. The CDR3 nucleotides are TGTGCCATCAGCCGTAGCGGGGGACACTACGAGCAGTACTTC. Its protein is CAISRSGGHYEQYF. The V gene is TRBV10-3, the J gene TRBJ2-7, with 9 bases lining up with TRBD2. This CDR3 region has 14 residues. Looked up from germline, CDR1 is ENHRY and CDR2 is SYGVKD. With 6 bases clipped from V and 3 bases from J, the junction kept 6 bases outside the gene matches.

The J gene is TRBJ2-2, the V gene TRBV7-6; 7 bases are a match to TRBD1. The ends lost 1 base at V and 3 bases at J; junction bases unmatched: 5. Germline CDR1 is SGHVS and CDR2 is FNYEAQ. This CDR3 comprises 16 residues. The CDR3 region is CASSLGLTGYTGELFF. CDR3 bases: TGTGCCAGCAGCTTAGGGCTGACAGGGTACACCGGGGAGCTGTTTTTT.

V is TRBV4-1 and J is TRBJ1-2; weak D call: TRBD1 (5 bases). V was trimmed by 4 bases and J by 7 bases, leaving 16 bases between them. There are 14 residues in the CDR3. Germline assignment: CDR1 MGHRA and CDR2 YSYEKL. The DNA for the CDR3 is TGCGCCAGCAGCCCCCTAGGGCACGGGGGTGGCTACACCTTC. Residues: CASSPLGHGGGYTF.

This clone showed up just a few times. The chain carries TRBV7-6 and TRBJ1-5; D may be TRBD1 (5 bases). Germline values: CDR1 SGHVS, CDR2 FNYEAQ. The CDR3 consists of 15 residues. Trimming cost V 0 bases and J 1 base, with 7 bases left between them. CDR3 loop: CASSLAWGSNQPQHF. The CDR3 DNA sequence: TGTGCCAGCAGCTTAGCATGGGGGAGCAATCAGCCCCAGCATTTT.

This clone was picked up a small number of times. V usage is TRBV5-6 and J usage is TRBJ2-1; no firm D call. Germline-derived CDR1 and CDR2 are SGHDT and YYEEEE. The CDR3 loop spans 13 amino acids. V lost 6 bases, J lost 2 bases, and 9 bases lay in between. CDR3 in amino acids: CASTFQTYNEQFF. The CDR3 nucleotides are TGTGCCAGCACCTTCCAGACCTACAATGAGCAGTTCTTC.

CDR3 nucleotide sequence: TGTGCCAGCAAGGCAGGGGGCACTGAAGCTTTCTTT. This sequence encodes CASKAGGTEAFF. The chain has TRBV2 and TRBJ1-1, with 7 positions matching TRBD1. Germline CDR1 reads SNHLY; CDR2 reads FYNNEI. V gave up 7 bases and J gave up 4 bases; unmatched junction bases: 3. The CDR3 has 12 residues.

This clone was recorded once. V gene TRBV7-2 combines with J gene TRBJ1-3; no clear D. Trimming took 1 base from V and 2 from J, leaving 9 bases between them. CDR3 length: 15 residues. Germline loops: CDR1 SGHTA, CDR2 FQGNSA. CDR3 protein: CASSLGGTAGNTIYF. As DNA, the CDR3 is TGTGCCAGCAGCTTAGGGGGTACAGCTGGAAACACCATATATTTT.

The gene calls are TRBV30 and TRBJ1-1; no clear D gene. V lost 8 bases and J lost 4, with 14 bases in between. Germline values: CDR1 GTSNPN, CDR2 SVGIG (reference sequence). The CDR3 contains 12 residues. The CDR3 DNA sequence: TGTGCCACGGGGAACTTGGGCACTGAAGCTTTCTTT. Protein sequence: CATGNLGTEAFF.

There are a few counts of this clone. V is TRBV5-1 and J is TRBJ1-1, with D uncertain. V dropped 0 bases and J dropped 0 bases, with 6 bases sitting between them. The germline V gene encodes CDR1 SGHRS and CDR2 YFSETQ. CDR3 size: 14 residues. The CDR3 region has the DNA TGCGCCAGCAGCTTGGGGTCCCTGAACACTGAAGCTTTCTTT. Translation gives CASSLGSLNTEAFF.

The sample holds a few counts of this clone. The chain employs TRBV30 and TRBJ2-3; TRBD2 matches 11 bases. There are 15 residues in the CDR3. Germline lookup yields CDR1 GTSNPN and CDR2 SVGIG (reference sequence). Germline trimming cut 0 bases from V and 4 bases from J; bases unmatched to any gene: 3. The chain's CDR3 is CAWSVVAGGPDTQYF. The CDR3, as DNA: TGTGCCTGGAGTGTCGTAGCGGGGGGGCCAGATACGCAGTATTTT.

CDR3 sequence (DNA): TGTGCCAGCAGCCCCCTAGGGGGCGGGGGCACTGAAGCTTTCTTT. It translates to CASSPLGGGGTEAFF. J is TRBJ1-1 and V is TRBV7-2; 7 positions agree with TRBD1. With V trimmed by 5 bases and J by 4 bases, 10 bases remained unmatched. Germline lookup yields CDR1 SGHTA and CDR2 FQGNSA. This CDR3 region has 15 residues.